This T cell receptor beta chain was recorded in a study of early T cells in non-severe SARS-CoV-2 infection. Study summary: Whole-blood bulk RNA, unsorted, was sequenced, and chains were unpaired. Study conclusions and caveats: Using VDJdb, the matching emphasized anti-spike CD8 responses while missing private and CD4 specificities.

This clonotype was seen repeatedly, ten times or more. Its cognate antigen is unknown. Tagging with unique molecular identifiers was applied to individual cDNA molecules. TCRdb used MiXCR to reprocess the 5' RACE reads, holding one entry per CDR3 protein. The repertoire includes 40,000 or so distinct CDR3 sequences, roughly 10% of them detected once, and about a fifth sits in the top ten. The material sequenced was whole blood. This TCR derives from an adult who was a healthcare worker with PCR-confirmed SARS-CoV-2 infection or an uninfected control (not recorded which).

The CDR3 loop reads CASSPRVTGMDTEAFF. The CDR3 DNA reads as TGTGCCAGCTCACCACGGGTTACAGGGATGGACACTGAAGCTTTCTTT. The V gene is TRBV18, the J gene TRBJ1-1, with D tentatively TRBD1 (6 bases). The CDR3 runs 16 residues. Trimming cost V 1 base and J 3 bases, with 15 bases left between them. Germline CDR1 reads KGHSH; CDR2 reads LQKENI.